This T cell receptor (beta chain) came from a study of blood T cells in healthy people across ages. Study-wide results and limits: Diversity estimates drawn from one million T cells were deemed underestimates.

CDR1 GTSNPN and CDR2 SVGIG come from the germline V gene (reference sequence). V shed 6 bases, J shed 7 bases, and the junction held 3 bases outside the gene matches. This CDR3 has 13 residues. About this clonotype itself: What it binds is unknown.

A sample-barcoded 5' primer and a J-beta primer mix were used in a second PCR of about 7 to 12 cycles. TCRdb re-called the 5' RACE reads with MiXCR, one entry per CDR3 protein. The repertoire holds more than 750,000 distinct CDR3 sequences, with roughly 29% as singletons. The data also belong to a second study, concerning T cells of mothers and their children. This second report adds: The donors comprised about 6 children and their three healthy Caucasian mothers. In each mother, TCR beta CDR3 reads exceeded 9.5 million; in each child, they numbered approximately 3 million. Regardless of relatedness, pairs show thymic selection shaping TCR recombination output in a similar manner.

This chain uses TRBV30 with TRBJ2-1, with 13 bases identical to TRBD2. The TCR comes from a woman in her forties in good health. Sequenced material: blood. The CDR3 protein is CACGTSGVNEQFF. In DNA, the CDR3 is TGTGCCTGCGGGACTAGCGGGGTGAATGAGCAGTTCTTC.